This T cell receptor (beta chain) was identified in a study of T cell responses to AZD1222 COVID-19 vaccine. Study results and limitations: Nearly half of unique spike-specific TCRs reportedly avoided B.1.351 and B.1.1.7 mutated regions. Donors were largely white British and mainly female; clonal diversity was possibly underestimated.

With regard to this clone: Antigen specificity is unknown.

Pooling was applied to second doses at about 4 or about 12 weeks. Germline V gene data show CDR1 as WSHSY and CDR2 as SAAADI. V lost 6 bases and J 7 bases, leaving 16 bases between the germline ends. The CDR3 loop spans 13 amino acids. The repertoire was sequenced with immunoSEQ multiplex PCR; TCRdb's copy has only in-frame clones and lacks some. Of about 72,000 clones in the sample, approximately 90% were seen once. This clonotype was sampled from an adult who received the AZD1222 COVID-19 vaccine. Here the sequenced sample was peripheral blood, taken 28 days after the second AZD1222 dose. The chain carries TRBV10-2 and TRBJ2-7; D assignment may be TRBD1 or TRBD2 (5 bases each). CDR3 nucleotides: TGCGCCAGCAGCGGGACCCCGAGGTTGGAGCAGTACTTC. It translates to CASSGTPRLEQYF.